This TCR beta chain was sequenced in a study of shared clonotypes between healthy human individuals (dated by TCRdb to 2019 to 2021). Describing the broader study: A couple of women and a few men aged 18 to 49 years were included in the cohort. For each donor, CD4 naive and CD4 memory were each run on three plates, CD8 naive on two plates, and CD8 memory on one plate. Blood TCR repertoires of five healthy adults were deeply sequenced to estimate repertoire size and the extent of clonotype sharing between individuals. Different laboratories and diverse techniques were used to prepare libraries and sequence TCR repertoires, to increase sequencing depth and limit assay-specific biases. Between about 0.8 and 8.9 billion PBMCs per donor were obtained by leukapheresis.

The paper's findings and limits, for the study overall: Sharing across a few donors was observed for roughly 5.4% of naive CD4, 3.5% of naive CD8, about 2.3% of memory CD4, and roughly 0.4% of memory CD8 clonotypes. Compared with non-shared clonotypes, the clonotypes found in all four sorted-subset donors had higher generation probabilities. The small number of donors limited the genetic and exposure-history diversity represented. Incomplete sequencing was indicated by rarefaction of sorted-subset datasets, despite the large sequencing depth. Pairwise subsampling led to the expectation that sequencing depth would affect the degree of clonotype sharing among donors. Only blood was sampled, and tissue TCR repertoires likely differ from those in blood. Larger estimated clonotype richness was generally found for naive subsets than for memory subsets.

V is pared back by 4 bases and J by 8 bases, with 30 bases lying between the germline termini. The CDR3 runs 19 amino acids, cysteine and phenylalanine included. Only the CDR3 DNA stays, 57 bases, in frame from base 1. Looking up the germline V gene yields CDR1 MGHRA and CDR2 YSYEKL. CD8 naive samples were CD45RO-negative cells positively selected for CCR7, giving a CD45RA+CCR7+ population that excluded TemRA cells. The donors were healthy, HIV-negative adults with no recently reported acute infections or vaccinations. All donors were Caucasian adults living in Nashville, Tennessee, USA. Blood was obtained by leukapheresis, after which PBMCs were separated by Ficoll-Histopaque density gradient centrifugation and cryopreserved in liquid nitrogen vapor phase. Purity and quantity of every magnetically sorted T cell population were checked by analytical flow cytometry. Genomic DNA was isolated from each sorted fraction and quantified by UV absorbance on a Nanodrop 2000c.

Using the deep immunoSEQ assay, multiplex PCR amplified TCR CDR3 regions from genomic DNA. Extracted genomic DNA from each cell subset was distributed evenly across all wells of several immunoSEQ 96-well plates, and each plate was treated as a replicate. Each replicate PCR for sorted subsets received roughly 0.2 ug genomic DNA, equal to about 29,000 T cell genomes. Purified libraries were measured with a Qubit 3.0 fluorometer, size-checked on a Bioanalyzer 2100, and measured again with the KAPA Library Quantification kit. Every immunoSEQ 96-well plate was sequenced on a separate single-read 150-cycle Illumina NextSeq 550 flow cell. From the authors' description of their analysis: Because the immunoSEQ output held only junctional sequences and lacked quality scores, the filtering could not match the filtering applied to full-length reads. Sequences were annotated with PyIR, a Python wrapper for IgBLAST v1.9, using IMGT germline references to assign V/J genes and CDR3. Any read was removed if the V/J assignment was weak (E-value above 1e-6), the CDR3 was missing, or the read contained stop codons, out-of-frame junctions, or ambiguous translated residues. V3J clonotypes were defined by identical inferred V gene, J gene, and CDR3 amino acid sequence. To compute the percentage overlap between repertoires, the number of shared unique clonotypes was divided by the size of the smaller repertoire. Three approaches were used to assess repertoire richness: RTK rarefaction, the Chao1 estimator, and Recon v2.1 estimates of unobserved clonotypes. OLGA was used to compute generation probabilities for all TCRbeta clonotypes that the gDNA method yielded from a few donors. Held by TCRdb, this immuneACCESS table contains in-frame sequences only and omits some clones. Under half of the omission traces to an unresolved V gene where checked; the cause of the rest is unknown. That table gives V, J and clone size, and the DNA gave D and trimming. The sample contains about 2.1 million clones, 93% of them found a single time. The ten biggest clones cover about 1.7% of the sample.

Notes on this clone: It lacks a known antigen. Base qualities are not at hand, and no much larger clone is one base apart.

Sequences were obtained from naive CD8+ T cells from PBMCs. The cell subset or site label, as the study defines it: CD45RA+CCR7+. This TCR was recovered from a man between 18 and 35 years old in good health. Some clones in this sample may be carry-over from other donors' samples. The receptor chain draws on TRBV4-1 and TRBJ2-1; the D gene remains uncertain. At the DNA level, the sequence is TGCGCCAGCAGCCCCGTTCTTATTAGGCTGGCGCAGGTAGGATATGAGCAGTTCTTC. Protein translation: CASSPVLIRLAQVGYEQFF.